Only a few counts were recorded for the clone carrying this T cell receptor beta chain. The antigen is unknown. This sample is part of a study of response to subunit inactivated influenza vaccine. Notes on the study in general: Every seasonal influenza vaccination brings in few new T cells, the authors suggested.

TCRdb processed the RT-PCR reads anew with MiXCR; each CDR3 protein has one entry. The repertoire holds about 620,000 distinct CDR3 sequences, with approximately 12% as singletons. The source was PBMCs from blood, collected on the day of vaccination. The receptor comes from a man aged 50 or older who received an inactivated influenza vaccine.

The CDR3 DNA reads as TGTGCCAGCAGGGAATACGGGACAATCAACGAGCAGTACTTC. Translated: CASREYGTINEQYF. The chain couples TRBV28 to TRBJ2-7, with TRBD1 as a possible D gene (6 bases). Germline assignment: CDR1 MDHEN and CDR2 SYDVKM. Trimming pared 6 bases from V and 5 bases from J, leaving 17 bases between. The length of the CDR3 is 14 residues.